This TCR beta chain was retrieved from a study of T cell clones after liver transplantation. Study information: Immunosuppression withdrawal was tried within 2 years after liver transplantation in this trial. A pre-transplant mixed lymphocyte reaction with TCRbeta sequencing defined graft-donor-reactive clones followed in post-transplant blood. Tolerant meant at least one year fully off immunosuppression without liver enzymes above twice normal. Study-wide findings and caveats: Conclusions were preliminary, with small, heterogeneous patient groups.

From germline, CDR1 is SGHRS and CDR2 YFSETQ. The junction had 5 bases not matched to a gene; V was cut back by 1 base and J by 7 bases. This CDR3 has 13 amino acids. About this clone itself: Antigen specificity is unknown.

Here immunoSEQ multiplex PCR was the method, and the copy in TCRdb shows in-frame clones only, minus some. The sample has tens of thousands of clones, 80% to 95% seen once; the top ten hold 0.75% to 1%. The gene calls are TRBV5-1 and TRBJ2-7; 7 bases line up with TRBD2. The sample was CD4+ T cells from blood, taken approximately 26 months after liver transplant. The TCR comes from a human patient who received a liver transplant. Some T cells could come from the graft donor. CDR3 DNA sequence: TGCGCCAGCAGCTTGACTAGCGACCGGGAGCAGTACTTC. Translation gives CASSLTSDREQYF. Drawing the rest from reference TRBV5-1 and TRBJ2-7, the complete variable domain is KAGVTQTPRYLIKTRGQQVTLSCSPISGHRSVSWYQQTPGQGLQFLFEYFSETQRNKGNFPGRFSGRQFSNSRSEMNVSTLELGDSALYLCASSLTSDREQYFGPGTRLTVT.